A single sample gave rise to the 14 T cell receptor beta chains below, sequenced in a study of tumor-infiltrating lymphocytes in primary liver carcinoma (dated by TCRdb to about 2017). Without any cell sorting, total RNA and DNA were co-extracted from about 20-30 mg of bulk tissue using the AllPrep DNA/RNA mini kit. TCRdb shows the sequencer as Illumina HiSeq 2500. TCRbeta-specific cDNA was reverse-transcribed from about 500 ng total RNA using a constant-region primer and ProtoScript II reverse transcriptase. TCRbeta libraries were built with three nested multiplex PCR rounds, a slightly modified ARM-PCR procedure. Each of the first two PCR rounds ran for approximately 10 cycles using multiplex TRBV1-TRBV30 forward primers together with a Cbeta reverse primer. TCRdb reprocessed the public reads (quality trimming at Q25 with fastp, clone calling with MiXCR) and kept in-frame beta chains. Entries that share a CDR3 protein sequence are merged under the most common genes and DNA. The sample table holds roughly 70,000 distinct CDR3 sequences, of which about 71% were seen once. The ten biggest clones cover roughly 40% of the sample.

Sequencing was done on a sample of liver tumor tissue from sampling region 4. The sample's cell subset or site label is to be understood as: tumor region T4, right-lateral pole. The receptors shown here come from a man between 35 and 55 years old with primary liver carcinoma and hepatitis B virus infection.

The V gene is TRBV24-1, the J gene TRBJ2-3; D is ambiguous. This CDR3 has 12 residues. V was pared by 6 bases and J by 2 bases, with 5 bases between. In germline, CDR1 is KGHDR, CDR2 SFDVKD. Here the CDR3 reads CATSRATDTQYF. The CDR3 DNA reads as TGTGCCACCAGTCGGGCCACAGATACGCAGTATTTT.

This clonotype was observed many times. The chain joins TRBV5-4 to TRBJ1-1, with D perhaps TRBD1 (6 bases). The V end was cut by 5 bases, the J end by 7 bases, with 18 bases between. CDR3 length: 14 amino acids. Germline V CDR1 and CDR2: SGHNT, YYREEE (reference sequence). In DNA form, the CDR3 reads TGTGCCAGCAGATCCGGGCAGGGGACTATTGAAGCTTTCTTT. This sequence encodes CASRSGQGTIEAFF.

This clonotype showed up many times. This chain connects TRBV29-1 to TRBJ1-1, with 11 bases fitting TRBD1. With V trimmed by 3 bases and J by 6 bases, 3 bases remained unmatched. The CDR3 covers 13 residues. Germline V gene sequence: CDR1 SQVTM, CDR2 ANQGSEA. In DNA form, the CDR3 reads TGCAGCGTTGACCGGACAGGGGGCTCTGAAGCTTTCTTT. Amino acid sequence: CSVDRTGGSEAFF. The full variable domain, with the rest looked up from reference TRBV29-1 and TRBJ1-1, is SAVISQKPSRDICQRGTSLTIQCQVDSQVTMMFWYRQQPGQSLTLIATANQGSEATYESGFVIDKFPISRPNLTFSTLTVSNMSPEDSSIYLCSVDRTGGSEAFFGQGTRLTVV.

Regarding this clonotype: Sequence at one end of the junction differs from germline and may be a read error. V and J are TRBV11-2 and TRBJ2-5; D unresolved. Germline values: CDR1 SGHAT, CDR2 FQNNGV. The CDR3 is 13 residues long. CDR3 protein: CARNWGSQETQYF. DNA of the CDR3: TGTGCCAGAAACTGGGGATCCCAAGAGACACAGTACTTC.

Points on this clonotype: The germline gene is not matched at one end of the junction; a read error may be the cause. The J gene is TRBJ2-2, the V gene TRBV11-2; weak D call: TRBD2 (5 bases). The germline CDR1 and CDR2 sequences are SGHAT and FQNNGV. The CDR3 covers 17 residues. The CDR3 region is CASSLTLGVVNTGELFF. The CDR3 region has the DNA TGTGCCAGCAGCTTAACATTAGGAGTGGTGAACACCGGGGAGCTGTTCTTT.

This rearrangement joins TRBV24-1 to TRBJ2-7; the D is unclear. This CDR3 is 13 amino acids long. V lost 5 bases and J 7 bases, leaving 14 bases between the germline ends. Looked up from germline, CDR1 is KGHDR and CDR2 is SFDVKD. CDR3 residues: CATSGGSSNEQYF. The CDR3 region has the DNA TGTGCCACCAGTGGCGGTAGCTCCAATGAGCAGTACTTC.

This chain's CDR3 is CASALGRTDTQYF. For the CDR3, the DNA is TGTGCTAGTGCCTTAGGTAGGACAGATACGCAGTATTTT. The J gene is TRBJ2-3, the V gene TRBV12-5, with D uncertain. Germline-derived CDR1 and CDR2 are LGHNT and FRNRAP. V was pared by 7 bases and J by 3 bases, with 11 bases between. This CDR3 has 13 amino acids.

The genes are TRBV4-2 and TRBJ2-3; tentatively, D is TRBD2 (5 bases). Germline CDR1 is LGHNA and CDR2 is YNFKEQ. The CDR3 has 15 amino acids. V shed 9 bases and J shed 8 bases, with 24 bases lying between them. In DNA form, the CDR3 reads TGTGCCAGGAACGAGCTTGGGGTGGGAGTAATTACGCAGTATTTT. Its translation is CARNELGVGVITQYF.

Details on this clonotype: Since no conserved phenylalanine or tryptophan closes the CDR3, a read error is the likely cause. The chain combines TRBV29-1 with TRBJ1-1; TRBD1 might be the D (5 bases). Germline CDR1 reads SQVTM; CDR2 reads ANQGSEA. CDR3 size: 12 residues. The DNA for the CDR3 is TGCAACGTTCGATGGGGCGCGACTGAAGCTTTCCTT. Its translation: CNVRWGATEAFL.

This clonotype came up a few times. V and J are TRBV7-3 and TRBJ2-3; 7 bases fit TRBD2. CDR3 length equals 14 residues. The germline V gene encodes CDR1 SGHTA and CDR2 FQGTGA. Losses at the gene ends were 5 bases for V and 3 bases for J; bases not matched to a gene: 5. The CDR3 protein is CASSVGRSTDTQYF. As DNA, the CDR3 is TGTGCCAGCAGCGTCGGGAGGTCGACAGATACGCAGTATTTT.

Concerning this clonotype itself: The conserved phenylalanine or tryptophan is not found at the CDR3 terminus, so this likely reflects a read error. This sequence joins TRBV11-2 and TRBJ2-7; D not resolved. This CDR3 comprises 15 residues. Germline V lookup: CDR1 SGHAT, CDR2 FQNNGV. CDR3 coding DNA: TGTTCCAGCAGCCTATCTGTGGGAATATCCTACGAACAGTACTTA. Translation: CSSSLSVGISYEQYL.

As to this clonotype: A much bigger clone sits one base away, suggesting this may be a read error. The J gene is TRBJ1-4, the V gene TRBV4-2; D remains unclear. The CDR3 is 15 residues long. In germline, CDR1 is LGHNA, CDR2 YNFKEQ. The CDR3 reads CASSQERIPKEKLFF. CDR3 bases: TGTGCCAGCAGCCAAGAACGGATTCCTAAAGAAAAACTGTTTTTT.

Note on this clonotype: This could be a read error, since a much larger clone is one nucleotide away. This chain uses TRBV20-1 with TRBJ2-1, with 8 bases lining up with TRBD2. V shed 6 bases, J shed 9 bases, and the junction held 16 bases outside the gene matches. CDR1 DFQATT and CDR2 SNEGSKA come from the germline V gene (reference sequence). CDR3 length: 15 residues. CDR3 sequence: CSATILAVGPIEQFF. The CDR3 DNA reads TGCAGTGCCACAATACTAGCGGTAGGGCCAATTGAGCAGTTCTTC.

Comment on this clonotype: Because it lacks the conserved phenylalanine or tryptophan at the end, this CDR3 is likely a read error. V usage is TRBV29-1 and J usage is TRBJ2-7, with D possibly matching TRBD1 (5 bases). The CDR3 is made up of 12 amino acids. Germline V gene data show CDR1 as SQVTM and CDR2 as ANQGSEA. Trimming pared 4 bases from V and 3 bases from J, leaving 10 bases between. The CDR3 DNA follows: TGCAGCGTTGGCAGGGAAGGCTACGAGCAGTACCTC. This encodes CSVGREGYEQYL.